The next 5 T cell receptor beta chains were all read from a single sample in a study of T cells after yellow fever vaccination. MiXCR, applied by TCRdb to the 5' RACE reads, yields one record per CDR3 protein. The sample yields over 45,000 distinct CDR3 sequences, 4.5% to 6% seen once. Material: PBMCs, either bulk or a sorted T-cell subset (CD4+, CD8+, memory, or dextramer-sorted; not recorded which), obtained on the day of the yellow fever booster vaccination. The receptor set was obtained from a man younger than 35 who received the YFV17D yellow fever vaccine.

This clonotype was recorded at least ten times. The chain carries TRBV11-2 and TRBJ2-3; D is unclear. The V and J ends lost 1 base and 1 base respectively, with 6 bases between them. Germline V gene lookup returns CDR1 SGHAT and CDR2 FQNNGV. This CDR3 is 14 amino acids long. CDR3 DNA sequence: TGTGCCAGCAGCTTAGCCGGCCGCACAGATACGCAGTATTTT. Translation gives CASSLAGRTDTQYF.

The V call is TRBV4-3, the J call TRBJ2-3; the D call may be TRBD1 or TRBD2 (5 bases each). Germline V CDR1 and CDR2: LGHNA, YSLEER. The CDR3 loop spans 14 amino acids. Trimming shortened V by 0 bases and J by 6 bases, and 10 bases separated the two germline ends. The DNA for the CDR3 is TGCGCCAGCAGCCAAGAGGAAGGGACCGATACGCAGTATTTT. Amino acids: CASSQEEGTDTQYF.

This clonotype was found many times. The rearrangement uses TRBV7-2 and TRBJ2-5; the match to TRBD2 covers 9 bases. Unmatched junction bases numbered 7, after V lost 1 base and J lost 4 bases. The CDR3 consists of 16 residues. In germline, CDR1 is SGHTA, CDR2 FQGNSA. CDR3 amino acids: CASSLVGGGAGETQYF. In nucleotides, the CDR3 is TGTGCCAGCAGCTTAGTTGGCGGGGGGGCCGGAGAGACCCAGTACTTC.

Many counts were recorded for this clonotype. The chain recombines TRBV7-6 with TRBJ2-1; possibly TRBD2 for D (5 bases). This CDR3 contains 15 residues. Trimming took off 4 bases at V and 6 bases at J, with 16 bases between the two ends. Germline V lookup: CDR1 SGHVS, CDR2 FNYEAQ. The CDR3 bases are TGTGCCAGCAGCTCCCCCGAGGCTAGCATCAATGAGCAGTTCTTC. As protein: CASSSPEASINEQFF.

This clonotype came up many times. The chain is built from TRBV4-2 and TRBJ2-1, with 9 bases identical to TRBD1. Germline V gene data show CDR1 as LGHNA and CDR2 as YNFKEQ. V was clipped by 1 base and J by 5 bases; unmatched bases: 12. The CDR3 has 18 residues. The CDR3 nucleotides read TGTGCCAGCAGCCAAGGAAATCCCGGGACAGGGCCGAACAATGAGCAGTTCTTC. It encodes CASSQGNPGTGPNNEQFF.